This T cell receptor beta chain was recorded in a study of T-cell reconstitution after alpha-beta-depleted transplantation in children. This clonotype has a handful of counts. The V gene lost 0 bases and the J gene lost 9 bases, with 18 bases spanning the gap. The CDR3 has 16 amino acids. CDR1 and CDR2 from the germline V gene are LNHNV and YYDKDF (reference sequence). Unique molecular identifiers were used in preparing the TCRbeta library. Each CDR3 protein gets one entry after TCRdb re-called the PCR reads with MiXCR. The data show around 300,000 distinct CDR3 sequences, with more than 20% seen just once and approximately 11% held by the top ten.

The sample in question was PBMCs, mostly from graft donor cells, obtained 180 days after TCRalphabeta/CD19-depleted stem cell transplant. The TCR sequence derives from a male patient younger than 18 who had a stem cell transplant for acute lymphoblastic leukemia, so the T cells may come from the graft donor. The rearrangement joins TRBV15 to TRBJ2-1; D is possibly TRBD2 (6 bases). The CDR3 loop reads CATSRDPAKAGSEQFF. CDR3 sequence (DNA): TGTGCCACCAGCAGAGATCCGGCCAAGGCGGGAAGTGAGCAGTTCTTC. Using reference TRBV15 and TRBJ2-1 for the parts outside the CDR3, the full variable domain is DAMVIQNPRYQVTQFGKPVTLSCSQTLNHNVMYWYQQKSSQAPKLLFHYYDKDFNNEADTPDNFQSRRPNTSFCFLDIRSPGLGDTAMYLCATSRDPAKAGSEQFFGPGTRLTVL.